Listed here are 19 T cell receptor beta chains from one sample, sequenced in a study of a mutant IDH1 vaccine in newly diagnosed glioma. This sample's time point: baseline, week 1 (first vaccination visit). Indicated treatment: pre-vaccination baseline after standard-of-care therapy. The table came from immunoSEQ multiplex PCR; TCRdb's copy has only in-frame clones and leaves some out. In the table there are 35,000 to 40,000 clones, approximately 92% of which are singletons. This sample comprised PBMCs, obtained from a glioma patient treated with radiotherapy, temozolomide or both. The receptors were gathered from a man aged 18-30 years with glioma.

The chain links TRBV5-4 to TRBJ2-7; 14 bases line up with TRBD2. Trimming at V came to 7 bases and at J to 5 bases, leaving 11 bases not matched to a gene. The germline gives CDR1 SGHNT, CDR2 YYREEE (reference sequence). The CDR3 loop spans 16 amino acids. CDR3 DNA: TGTGCCAGCGGGGGGACTAGCGGGAGTCGACGGAACGAGCAGTACTTC. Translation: CASGGTSGSRRNEQYF.

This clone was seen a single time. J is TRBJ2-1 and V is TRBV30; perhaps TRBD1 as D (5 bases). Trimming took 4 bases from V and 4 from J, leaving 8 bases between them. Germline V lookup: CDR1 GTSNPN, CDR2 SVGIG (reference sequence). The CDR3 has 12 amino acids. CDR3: CAWIGDYNEQFF. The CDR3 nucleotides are TGTGCCTGGATAGGGGATTACAATGAGCAGTTCTTC.

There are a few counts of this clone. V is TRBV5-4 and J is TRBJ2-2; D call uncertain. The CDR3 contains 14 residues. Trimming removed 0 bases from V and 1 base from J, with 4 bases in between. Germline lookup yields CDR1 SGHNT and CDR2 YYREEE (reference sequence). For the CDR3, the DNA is TGTGCCAGCAGCTTGGGACAGAACACCGGGGAGCTGTTTTTT. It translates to CASSLGQNTGELFF.

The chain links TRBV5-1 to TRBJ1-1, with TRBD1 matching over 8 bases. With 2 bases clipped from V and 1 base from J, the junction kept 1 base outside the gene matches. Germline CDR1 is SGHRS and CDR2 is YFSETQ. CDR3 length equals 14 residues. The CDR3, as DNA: TGCGCCAGCAGCTTCGACAGGGGGAACACTGAAGCTTTCTTT. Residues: CASSFDRGNTEAFF.

The CDR3 nucleotides read TGCGCCAGCAGGGACACCGCGTCTAGCGGGAGTAACACAGATACGCAGTATTTT. It yields the protein CASRDTASSGSNTDTQYF. V usage is TRBV10-2 and J usage is TRBJ2-3, with 10 bases lining up with TRBD2. J lost 2 bases, V lost 6 bases, and 14 bases had no gene match. Germline V gene sequence: CDR1 WSHSY, CDR2 SAAADI. The CDR3 runs 18 residues.

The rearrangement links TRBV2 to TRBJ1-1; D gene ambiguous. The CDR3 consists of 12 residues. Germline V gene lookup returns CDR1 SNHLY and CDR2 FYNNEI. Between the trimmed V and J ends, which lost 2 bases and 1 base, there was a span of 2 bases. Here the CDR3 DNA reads TGTGCCAGCAGTGAATCGAACACTGAAGCTTTCTTT. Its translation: CASSESNTEAFF. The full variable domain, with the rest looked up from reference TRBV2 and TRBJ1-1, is EPEVTQTPSHQVTQMGQEVILRCVPISNHLYFYWYRQILGQKVEFLVSFYNNEISEKSEIFDDQFSVERPDGSNFTLKIRSTKLEDSAMYFCASSESNTEAFFGQGTRLTVV.

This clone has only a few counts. CDR3 coding DNA: TGCGCCAGCAAATTGGAAACTGAAGCTTTCTTT. This codes for CASKLETEAFF. The chain has TRBV5-1 and TRBJ1-1, with D unclear. Germline CDR1 is SGHRS and CDR2 is YFSETQ. V lost 6 bases and J 5 bases, leaving 8 bases between the germline ends. The CDR3 contains 11 residues.

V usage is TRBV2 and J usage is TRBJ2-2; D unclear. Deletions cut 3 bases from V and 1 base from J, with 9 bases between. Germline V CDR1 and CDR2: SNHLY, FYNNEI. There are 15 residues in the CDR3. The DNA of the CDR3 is TGTGCCAGCAGTGACATACAGTTGAACACCGGGGAGCTGTTTTTT. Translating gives CASSDIQLNTGELFF.

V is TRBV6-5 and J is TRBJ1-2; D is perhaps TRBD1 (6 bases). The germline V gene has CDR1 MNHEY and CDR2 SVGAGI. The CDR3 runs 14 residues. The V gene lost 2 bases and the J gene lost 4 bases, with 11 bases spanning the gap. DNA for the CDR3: TGTGCCAGCAGTTACGGACAGACGCGCTATGGCTACACCTTC. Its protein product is CASSYGQTRYGYTF.

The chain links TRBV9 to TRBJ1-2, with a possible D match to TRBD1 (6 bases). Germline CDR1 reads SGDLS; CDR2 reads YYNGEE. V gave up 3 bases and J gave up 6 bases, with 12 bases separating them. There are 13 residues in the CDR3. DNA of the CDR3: TGTGCCAGCAGCGCCCTACAGGGAGATGGCTACACCTTC. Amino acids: CASSALQGDGYTF.

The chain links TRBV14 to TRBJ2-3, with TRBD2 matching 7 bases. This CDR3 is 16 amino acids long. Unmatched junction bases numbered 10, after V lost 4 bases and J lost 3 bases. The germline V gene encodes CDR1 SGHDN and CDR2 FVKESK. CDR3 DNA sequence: TGTGCCAGCAGCCGGGGAGGACTAGTGTATACAGATACGCAGTATTTT. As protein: CASSRGGLVYTDTQYF.

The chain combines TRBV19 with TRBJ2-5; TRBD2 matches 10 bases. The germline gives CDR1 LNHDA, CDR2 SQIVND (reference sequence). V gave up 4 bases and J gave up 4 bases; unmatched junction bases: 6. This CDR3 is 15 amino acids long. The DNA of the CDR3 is TGTGCCAGTAGTACTAGCGGGAGCTGGGGAGAGACCCAGTACTTC. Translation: CASSTSGSWGETQYF.

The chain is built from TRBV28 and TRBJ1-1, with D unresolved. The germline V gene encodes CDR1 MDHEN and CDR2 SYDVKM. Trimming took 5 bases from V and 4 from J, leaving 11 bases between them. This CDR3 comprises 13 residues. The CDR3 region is CASSPGGGTEAFF. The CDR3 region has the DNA TGTGCCAGCAGTCCTGGAGGAGGCACTGAAGCTTTCTTT.

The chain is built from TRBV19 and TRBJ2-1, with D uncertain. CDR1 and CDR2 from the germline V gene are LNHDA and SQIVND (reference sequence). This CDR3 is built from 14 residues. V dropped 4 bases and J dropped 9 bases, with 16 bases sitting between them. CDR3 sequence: CASSRFGATIEQFF. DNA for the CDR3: TGTGCCAGTAGTAGGTTCGGTGCTACAATTGAGCAGTTCTTC. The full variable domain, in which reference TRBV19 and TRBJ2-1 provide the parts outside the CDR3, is DGGITQSPKYLFRKEGQNVTLSCEQNLNHDAMYWYRQDPGQGLRLIYYSQIVNDFQKGDIAEGYSVSREKKESFPLTVTSAQKNPTAFYLCASSRFGATIEQFFGPGTRLTVL.

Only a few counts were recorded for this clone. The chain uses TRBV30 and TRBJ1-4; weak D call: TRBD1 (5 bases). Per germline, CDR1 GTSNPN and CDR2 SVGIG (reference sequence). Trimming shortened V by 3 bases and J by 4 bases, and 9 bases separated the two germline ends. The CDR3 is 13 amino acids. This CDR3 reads CAWRQDYNEKLFF. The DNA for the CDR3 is TGTGCCTGGAGACAGGATTATAATGAAAAACTGTTTTTT. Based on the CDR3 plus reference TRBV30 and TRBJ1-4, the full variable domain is SQTIHQWPATLVQPVGSPLSLECTVEGTSNPNLYWYRQAAGRGLQLLFYSVGIGQISSEVPQNLSASRPQDRQFILSSKKLLLSDSGFYLCAWRQDYNEKLFFGSGTQLSVL.

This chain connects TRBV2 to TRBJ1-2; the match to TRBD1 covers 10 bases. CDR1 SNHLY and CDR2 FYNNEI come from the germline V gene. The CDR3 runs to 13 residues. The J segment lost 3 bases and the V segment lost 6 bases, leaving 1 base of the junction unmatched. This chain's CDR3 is CASRGTGDYGYTF. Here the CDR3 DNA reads TGTGCCAGCAGGGGGACAGGGGACTATGGCTACACCTTC.

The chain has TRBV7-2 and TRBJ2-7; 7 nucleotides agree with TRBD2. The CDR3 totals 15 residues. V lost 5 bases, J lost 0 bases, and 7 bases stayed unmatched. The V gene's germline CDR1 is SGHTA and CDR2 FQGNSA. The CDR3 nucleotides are TGTGCCAGCAGCCGTAGCGGGTTGAGCTCCTACGAGCAGTACTTC. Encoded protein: CASSRSGLSSYEQYF.

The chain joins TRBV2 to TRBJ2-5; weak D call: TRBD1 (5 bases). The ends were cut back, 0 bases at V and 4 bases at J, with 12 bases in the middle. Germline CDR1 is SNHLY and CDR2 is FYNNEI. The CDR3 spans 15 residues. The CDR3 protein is CASSEAGQRVETQYF. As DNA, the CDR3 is TGTGCCAGCAGTGAAGCCGGACAACGGGTAGAGACCCAGTACTTC.

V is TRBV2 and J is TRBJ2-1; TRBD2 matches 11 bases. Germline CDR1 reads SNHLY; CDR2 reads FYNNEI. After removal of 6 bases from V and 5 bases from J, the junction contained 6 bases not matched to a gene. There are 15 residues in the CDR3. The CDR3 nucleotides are TGTGCCAGCAGATTTGGGACTAGCGGCAACAATGAGCAGTTCTTC. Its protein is CASRFGTSGNNEQFF. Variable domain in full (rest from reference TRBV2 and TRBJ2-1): EPEVTQTPSHQVTQMGQEVILRCVPISNHLYFYWYRQILGQKVEFLVSFYNNEISEKSEIFDDQFSVERPDGSNFTLKIRSTKLEDSAMYFCASRFGTSGNNEQFFGPGTRLTVL.